The 30 T cell receptor beta chains listed next were all sequenced from one sample in a study of OX40 agonist ivuxolimab in advanced cancers. Sequenced by immunoSEQ multiplex PCR; TCRdb stores in-frame clones only, minus some. This sample has fewer than 30,000 clones, with about 81% found just once. This sample comprised CD4+ or CD8+ T cells sorted from blood, obtained in a trial of the OX40 agonist ivuxolimab. The receptors come from an adult with an advanced solid tumor such as melanoma, head and neck, liver or kidney cancer.

The chain recombines TRBV5-5 with TRBJ2-7, with TRBD1 identical over 11 bases. Germline values: CDR1 SGHKS, CDR2 YYEKEE (reference sequence). V shed 4 bases, J shed 2 bases, and the junction held 2 bases outside the gene matches. The CDR3 totals 14 residues. CDR3 bases: TGTGCCAGCAGCCCGGGACAGGGGGCCTACGAGCAGTACTTC. Encoded protein: CASSPGQGAYEQYF.

This clone is a singleton in its sample. The chain links TRBV2 to TRBJ2-1; D assignment may be TRBD1 or TRBD2 (6 bases each). Germline V gene lookup returns CDR1 SNHLY and CDR2 FYNNEI. Trimming removed 4 bases at V and 3 bases at J, with 13 bases between. CDR3 length: 15 residues. The CDR3 DNA reads TGTGCCAGCAGTGCGGGGGCTAAATTCTACAATGAGCAGTTCTTC. Translation gives CASSAGAKFYNEQFF.

V and J are TRBV10-3 and TRBJ2-7; D unclear. Germline CDR1 ENHRY, CDR2 SYGVKD. V was clipped by 3 bases and J by 2 bases, with 8 bases between them. This CDR3 is 13 amino acids long. CDR3 region: CAISEGRTYEQYF. The CDR3 coding sequence is TGTGCCATCAGTGAAGGCAGAACCTACGAGCAGTACTTC.

V usage is TRBV15 and J usage is TRBJ2-7; 8 bases match TRBD1. With V trimmed by 2 bases and J by 7 bases, 4 bases remained unmatched. Germline V gene lookup returns CDR1 LNHNV and CDR2 YYDKDF (reference sequence). The CDR3 length is 13 residues. CDR3 residues: CATSRQGAREQYF. The CDR3 nucleotides are TGTGCCACCAGCAGACAGGGGGCTCGGGAGCAGTACTTC.

This clone was counted a single time. The chain couples TRBV5-4 to TRBJ2-3; no clear D. Germline lookup yields CDR1 SGHNT and CDR2 YYREEE (reference sequence). Trimming cost V 3 bases and J 1 base, with 3 bases left between them. CDR3 length: 12 residues. The DNA of the CDR3 is TGTGCCAGCAGCTCAGGCACAGATACGCAGTATTTT. This codes for CASSSGTDTQYF.

A remark on this clone: The sample holds other DNA sequences that translate to the same CDR3. The chain recombines TRBV2 with TRBJ1-1; tentatively, D is TRBD1 (5 bases). CDR1 and CDR2 from the germline V gene are SNHLY and FYNNEI. Trimming took 10 bases from V and 0 from J, leaving 15 bases between them. This CDR3 comprises 14 residues. The DNA for the CDR3 is TGTGCCAAAGAGGTGGGGCCCCTGAACACTGAAGCTTTCTTT. As protein: CAKEVGPLNTEAFF.

The V and J genes are TRBV7-8 and TRBJ1-1, with D unresolved. Germline lookup yields CDR1 SGHVS and CDR2 FQNEAQ. V was shortened by 5 bases and J by 1 base, with 8 bases between the two germline ends. The CDR3 spans 13 residues. The DNA of the CDR3 is TGTGCCAGCAGCCTCGGTTCGAACACTGAAGCTTTCTTT. It is translated as CASSLGSNTEAFF.

This clone was observed at least ten times. This sequence joins TRBV5-5 and TRBJ1-1; no clear D gene. CDR1 is SGHKS, CDR2 YYEKEE, per germline (reference sequence). The CDR3 loop spans 15 amino acids. The V and J ends lost 2 bases and 6 bases respectively, with 17 bases between them. This CDR3 is CASSLADLLAAEAFF. CDR3 coding DNA: TGTGCCAGCAGCTTAGCTGACCTACTGGCCGCTGAAGCTTTCTTT.

V and J are TRBV11-2 and TRBJ2-2, with D maybe TRBD2 (6 bases). Germline CDR1 is SGHAT and CDR2 is FQNNGV. The CDR3 has 17 amino acids. V lost 5 bases to trimming and J lost 3 bases, with 19 bases between them. The CDR3 reads CASSLKNGGWDTGELFF. CDR3 in DNA: TGTGCCAGCAGCCTTAAAAACGGGGGTTGGGACACCGGGGAGCTGTTTTTT.

This clone turned up a few times. The CDR3 coding sequence is TGTGCCAGCAGCTGGACAGGGGGACGGGAGACCCAGTACTTC. Translated, it gives CASSWTGGRETQYF. This chain connects TRBV7-9 to TRBJ2-5, with 10 nucleotides matching TRBD1. V was clipped by 4 bases and J by 5 bases; unmatched bases: 4. This CDR3 spans 14 amino acids. The germline CDR1 and CDR2 sequences are SEHNR and FQNEAQ (reference sequence).

Sample share makes this clone large (0.1 to 1%). The chain has TRBV27 and TRBJ1-5; the D is unclear. CDR1 is MNHEY and CDR2 is SMNVEV in the germline V gene (reference sequence). CDR3 length: 14 amino acids. V lost 6 bases, J lost 3 bases, and 12 bases lay in between. This chain's CDR3 is CASRQTGVNQPQHF. CDR3 DNA: TGTGCCAGCAGACAGACTGGGGTCAATCAGCCCCAGCATTTT.

The V call is TRBV15, the J call TRBJ1-2, with D possibly matching TRBD1 (6 bases). The CDR3 consists of 15 residues. Trimming left V 6 bases short and J 5 bases short, with 19 bases between. Germline V lookup: CDR1 LNHNV, CDR2 YYDKDF (reference sequence). CDR3 loop: CATSPDRNPSYGYTF. CDR3 nucleotides: TGTGCCACCAGTCCCGACAGGAACCCGAGTTATGGCTACACCTTC. Drawing the rest from reference TRBV15 and TRBJ1-2, the complete variable domain is DAMVIQNPRYQVTQFGKPVTLSCSQTLNHNVMYWYQQKSSQAPKLLFHYYDKDFNNEADTPDNFQSRRPNTSFCFLDIRSPGLGDTAMYLCATSPDRNPSYGYTFGSGTRLTVV.

The V call is TRBV7-9, the J call TRBJ1-1; no firm D call. V was clipped by 2 bases and J by 3 bases, with 4 bases between them. The germline V gene has CDR1 SEHNR and CDR2 FQNEAQ (reference sequence). This CDR3 region has 12 residues. Written as DNA, the CDR3 is TGTGCCAGCAGCTTATTGGACACTGAAGCTTTCTTT. Translation: CASSLLDTEAFF.

V gene TRBV28 combines with J gene TRBJ2-2; tentative D call: TRBD1 (5 bases). Germline V gives CDR1 MDHEN, CDR2 SYDVKM. CDR3 length: 16 amino acids. Trimming cost V 7 bases and J 1 base, with 16 bases left between them. The CDR3 here is CASIQEKDKNTGELFF. CDR3 DNA: TGTGCCAGCATCCAAGAAAAGGACAAGAACACCGGGGAGCTGTTTTTT.

The chain has TRBV4-3 and TRBJ2-3, with D tentatively TRBD1 or TRBD2 (6 bases each). Per the germline V gene, CDR1 is LGHNA and CDR2 is YSLEER. The CDR3 spans 16 residues. The V end lost 0 bases, the J end lost 2 bases, and 12 bases lay between the germline ends. The CDR3: CASSQDGGGTTDTQYF. Written as DNA, the CDR3 is TGCGCCAGCAGCCAAGATGGAGGGGGGACCACAGATACGCAGTATTTT.

The chain combines TRBV9 with TRBJ1-2; 9 bases agree with TRBD1. This CDR3 has 17 amino acids. V was pared by 0 bases and J by 4 bases, with 10 bases of the junction left unmatched. The germline gives CDR1 SGDLS, CDR2 YYNGEE. The CDR3 DNA follows: TGTGCCAGCAGCGTAGGGGGTGGGGACAGGGCCCTCTATGGCTACACCTTC. Its protein product is CASSVGGGDRALYGYTF. Filled out from reference TRBV9 and TRBJ1-2, the complete variable domain reads DSGVTQTPKHLITATGQRVTLRCSPRSGDLSVYWYQQSLDQGLQFLIQYYNGEERAKGNILERFSAQQFPDLHSELNLSSLELGDSALYFCASSVGGGDRALYGYTFGSGTRLTVV.

The chain employs TRBV19 and TRBJ2-1; D might be TRBD2 (6 bases). This CDR3 has 14 amino acids. Germline CDR1 LNHDA, CDR2 SQIVND (reference sequence). Trimming took 3 bases from V and 3 from J, leaving 9 bases between them. CDR3 residues: CASSMGLIYNEQFF. CDR3 DNA sequence: TGTGCCAGTAGTATGGGACTTATCTACAATGAGCAGTTCTTC.

The rearrangement uses TRBV19 and TRBJ2-5; D is uncertain. CDR3 length: 17 residues. Trimming removed 1 base at V and 2 bases at J, with 17 bases between. The V gene's germline CDR1 is LNHDA and CDR2 SQIVND (reference sequence). CDR3 bases: TGTGCCAGTAGTATAGGTGTCATCGGATCGGATCAAGAGACCCAGTACTTC. Encoded protein: CASSIGVIGSDQETQYF.

This clone was counted once. The chain combines TRBV27 with TRBJ2-3; TRBD2 aligns across 15 bases. The CDR3 totals 16 residues. The V gene's germline CDR1 is MNHEY and CDR2 SMNVEV (reference sequence). V was pared by 5 bases and J by 3 bases, with 3 bases of the junction left unmatched. The CDR3 DNA sequence: TGTGCCAGCAGTCCTGGACTAGCGGGAGGGACAGATACGCAGTATTTT. This encodes CASSPGLAGGTDTQYF.

This chain connects TRBV5-1 to TRBJ1-1, with D tentatively TRBD1 (5 bases). The V end lost 3 bases, the J end lost 1 base, and 13 bases lay between the germline ends. The CDR3 spans 15 residues. Germline V gene sequence: CDR1 SGHRS, CDR2 YFSETQ. The CDR3 DNA sequence: TGCGCCAGCAGCTGGACGGGACGGTGGAACACTGAAGCTTTCTTT. It codes for CASSWTGRWNTEAFF.

The rearrangement links TRBV6-5 to TRBJ2-6; D unclear. The V gene's germline CDR1 is MNHEY and CDR2 SVGAGI. CDR3 size: 15 residues. V was pared by 0 bases and J by 0 bases, with 3 bases between. CDR3 loop: CASSYSVSGANVLTF. CDR3 bases: TGTGCCAGCAGTTACTCGGTCTCTGGGGCCAACGTCCTGACTTTC.

The chain links TRBV7-9 to TRBJ2-5; D gene uncertain. The J call may be incorrect, as the DNA end agrees better with TRBJ2-7. This CDR3 is 12 amino acids long. Germline assignment: CDR1 SEHNR and CDR2 FQNEAQ (reference sequence). Here the CDR3 reads CASSGPSYEQYF. The CDR3 region has the DNA TGTGCCAGCAGCGGGCCCTCCTACGAGCAGTACTTC.

The chain carries TRBV15 and TRBJ2-5; TRBD2 agrees at 9 bases. J lost 0 bases, V lost 2 bases, and 4 bases had no gene match. CDR3 size: 16 residues. Germline CDR1 LNHNV, CDR2 YYDKDF (reference sequence). In DNA, the CDR3 is TGTGCCACCAGCAGATTAGCGGGAGAGTACCAAGAGACCCAGTACTTC. This gives the protein CATSRLAGEYQETQYF.

The chain couples TRBV27 to TRBJ1-4; 8 nucleotides align to TRBD1. The CDR3 spans 15 residues. Trimming took 1 base from V and 6 from J; bases not matched to a gene: 4. Per germline, CDR1 MNHEY and CDR2 SMNVEV (reference sequence). The CDR3: CASSLYQGADEKLFF. Here the CDR3 DNA reads TGTGCCAGCAGTTTATATCAGGGGGCCGATGAAAAACTGTTTTTT.

In this sample, this clone turned up a few times. The chain carries TRBV5-8 and TRBJ2-3; no definite D call. Germline CDR1 reads SGHTS; CDR2 reads YDEGEE. The CDR3 loop spans 15 amino acids. The V end lost 5 bases, the J end lost 0 bases, and 13 bases lay between the germline ends. DNA for the CDR3: TGTGCCAGCAGTTCCGGGTCAACTAGCACAGATACGCAGTATTTT. Residues: CASSSGSTSTDTQYF. Drawing the rest from reference TRBV5-8 and TRBJ2-3, the complete variable domain is EAGVTQSPTHLIKTRGQQATLRCSPISGHTSVYWYQQALGLGLQFLLWYDEGEERNRGNFPPRFSGRQFPNYSSELNVNALELEDSALYLCASSSGSTSTDTQYFGPGTRLTVL.

The V call is TRBV6-1, the J call TRBJ2-7, with 7 bases matching TRBD2. In germline, CDR1 is MNHNS, CDR2 SASEGT. The CDR3 contains 15 residues. J gave up 2 bases and V 6 bases, and 10 bases lay outside the gene matches. The CDR3 reads CASSNRGRGTYEQYF. Written as DNA, the CDR3 is TGTGCCAGCAGCAATCGGGGGAGGGGAACCTACGAGCAGTACTTC.

This clone appeared once. The V and J genes are TRBV5-1 and TRBJ2-5; TRBD1 matches at 8 bases. The J call may be mistaken, given a closer DNA end match to TRBJ2-7. Germline-derived CDR1 and CDR2 are SGHRS and YFSETQ. CDR3 length: 16 amino acids. The CDR3 here is CASSWQPGTGTYEQYF. In DNA, the CDR3 is TGCGCCAGCAGCTGGCAGCCCGGGACAGGAACCTACGAGCAGTACTTC.

The V call is TRBV9, the J call TRBJ2-3; 7 bases are shared with TRBD2. With V trimmed by 0 bases and J by 7 bases, 5 bases remained unmatched. This CDR3 has 14 residues. CDR1 is SGDLS, CDR2 YYNGEE, per germline. CDR3 amino acids: CASSVETSSYTQYF. CDR3 DNA: TGTGCCAGCAGCGTAGAGACTAGCTCTTATACGCAGTATTTT.

The chain employs TRBV7-9 and TRBJ2-1; D gene unclear. CDR1 SEHNR and CDR2 FQNEAQ come from the germline V gene (reference sequence). The CDR3 consists of 14 residues. Trimming shortened V by 1 base and J by 4 bases, and 8 bases separated the two germline ends. The CDR3 coding sequence is TGTGCCAGCAGCTTAGAGGACCTTTACAATGAGCAGTTCTTC. Translated: CASSLEDLYNEQFF.

The chain has TRBV9 and TRBJ2-7; D tentatively fits TRBD1 or TRBD2 (5 bases each). V lost 0 bases and J 3 bases, leaving 13 bases between the germline ends. The CDR3 totals 15 residues. Germline V lookup: CDR1 SGDLS, CDR2 YYNGEE. CDR3 region: CASSVAGDPFYEQYF. The CDR3 DNA reads TGTGCCAGCAGCGTAGCTGGGGACCCCTTCTACGAGCAGTACTTC.